A single sample is the source of the 30 T cell receptor beta chains below, sequenced in a study of blood T cell repertoires in COVID-19. Assay: immunoSEQ multiplex PCR; the TCRdb copy retains only in-frame clones and omits some. The sample includes over 200,000 clones, around 80% seen only once; the top ten take roughly 1.8%. Source material: PBMCs or T cells enriched from blood (not recorded which). Receptors originate from a man between 60 and 70 years old who had recovered from COVID-19.

The gene calls are TRBV5-6 and TRBJ2-5, with 8 bases lining up with TRBD2. Losses at the gene ends were 5 bases for V and 3 bases for J; bases not matched to a gene: 6. The CDR3 loop spans 14 amino acids. CDR1 and CDR2 from the germline V gene are SGHDT and YYEEEE. The CDR3 protein is CASRGSGDEETQYF. For the CDR3, the DNA is TGTGCCAGCAGGGGTAGCGGGGACGAAGAGACCCAGTACTTC.

This sequence joins TRBV6-2 or TRBV6-3 and TRBJ1-3, with D possibly TRBD1 on 6 matching bases. In germline, CDR1 is MNHEY, CDR2 SVGEGT. This CDR3 comprises 17 residues. Trimming shortened V by 4 bases and J by 0 bases, and 16 bases separated the two germline ends. The CDR3 nucleotides are TGTGCCAGCAGTTTAATTTCGACAGGAGGCTCTGGAAACACCATATATTTT. It translates to CASSLISTGGSGNTIYF.

The V gene is TRBV5-1, the J gene TRBJ1-2; 7 positions match TRBD1. Germline V CDR1 and CDR2: SGHRS, YFSETQ. This CDR3 contains 15 residues. J gave up 4 bases and V 2 bases, and 8 bases lay outside the gene matches. The CDR3 here is CASSLRQGLGYGYTF. The CDR3 DNA reads TGCGCCAGCAGCTTAAGACAGGGCCTGGGCTATGGCTACACCTTC.

This chain connects TRBV28 to TRBJ1-2, with 8 bases identical to TRBD1. V dropped 6 bases and J dropped 4; count of bases not matched to a gene: 7. The CDR3 has 14 amino acids. Germline-derived CDR1 and CDR2 are MDHEN and SYDVKM. The CDR3: CASREGQAIYGYTF. In DNA form, the CDR3 reads TGTGCCAGCAGGGAGGGACAGGCAATCTATGGCTACACCTTC.

The rearrangement uses TRBV5-1 and TRBJ1-6, with D tentatively TRBD1 (6 bases). V lost 0 bases and J lost 7, with 11 bases in between. Germline CDR1 SGHRS, CDR2 YFSETQ. There are 15 residues in the CDR3. The DNA of the CDR3 is TGCGCCAGCAGCTTGGGCGGGGGGCACAATTCACCCCTCCACTTT. It translates to CASSLGGGHNSPLHF.

The rearrangement uses TRBV19 and TRBJ1-6; 10 nucleotides align to TRBD1. Germline loops: CDR1 LNHDA, CDR2 SQIVND (reference sequence). V was clipped by 4 bases and J by 7 bases; unmatched bases: 4. The CDR3 contains 15 residues. The CDR3 loop is CASSTGQGRNSPLHF. The DNA for the CDR3 is TGTGCCAGTAGTACGGGACAGGGGAGAAATTCACCCCTCCACTTT.

The chain uses TRBV4-1 and TRBJ1-2, with 7 bases matching TRBD1. This CDR3 has 16 residues. Trimming took 0 bases from V and 4 from J; bases not matched to a gene: 8. Germline V gene sequence: CDR1 MGHRA, CDR2 YSYEKL. The CDR3 here is CASSQDETGLFYGYTF. The CDR3 DNA follows: TGCGCCAGCAGCCAAGACGAGACAGGGCTGTTCTATGGCTACACCTTC.

This chain joins TRBV3-1 (or the pseudogene TRBV3-2) and TRBJ2-7; D is possibly TRBD1 (6 bases). CDR1 and CDR2 (germline): LGHDT, YNNKEL (reference sequence). The V and J ends lost 4 bases and 3 bases respectively, with 16 bases between them. There are 15 residues in the CDR3. CDR3 residues: CASSLDRTRDYEQYF. Here the CDR3 DNA reads TGTGCCAGCAGCCTAGACAGGACGAGGGACTACGAGCAGTACTTC.

The rearrangement joins TRBV27 to TRBJ2-5, with D possibly TRBD2 on 7 matching bases. Trimming cost V 3 bases and J 2 bases, with 13 bases left between them. Germline CDR1 MNHEY, CDR2 SMNVEV (reference sequence). The CDR3 consists of 15 residues. The CDR3 here is CASSFRAGAQETQYF. The CDR3, as DNA: TGTGCCAGCAGTTTCCGCGCGGGGGCACAAGAGACCCAGTACTTC.

The chain uses TRBV7-6 and TRBJ2-3, with 11 bases matching TRBD2. With 2 bases clipped from V and 4 bases from J, the junction kept 20 bases outside the gene matches. Germline V gene lookup returns CDR1 SGHVS and CDR2 FNYEAQ. The CDR3 covers 21 residues. In nucleotides, the CDR3 is TGTGCCAGCAGCTTAATGGGACTAGCGGAGCAGTCCCGGGCCCCCCCAGATACGCAGTATTTT. This sequence encodes CASSLMGLAEQSRAPPDTQYF.

The chain couples TRBV7-2 to TRBJ1-6; 9 nucleotides line up with TRBD1. In germline, CDR1 is SGHTA, CDR2 FQGNSA. The trim removed 2 bases at V and 10 bases at J, leaving 3 bases unmatched. CDR3 size: 14 residues. The CDR3 loop reads CASSLKGQGSPLHF. The CDR3 bases are TGTGCCAGCAGCTTAAAGGGACAGGGCTCACCCCTCCACTTT.

This chain links TRBV5-1 with TRBJ2-1; 8 bases agree with TRBD1. CDR1 SGHRS and CDR2 YFSETQ come from the germline V gene. This CDR3 is built from 15 residues. V was pared by 4 bases and J by 6 bases, with 9 bases of the junction left unmatched. CDR3 DNA: TGCGCCAGCAGCCCTGGACAGGGAGACTCCAATGAGCAGTTCTTC. Encoded protein: CASSPGQGDSNEQFF.

The chain uses TRBV5-1 and TRBJ2-7; D gene uncertain. This CDR3 is built from 13 residues. Germline CDR1 is SGHRS and CDR2 is YFSETQ. Trimming took off 0 bases at V and 3 bases at J, with 7 bases between the two ends. CDR3 sequence reads: CASSLGVDYEQYF. DNA of the CDR3: TGCGCCAGCAGCTTGGGAGTTGACTACGAGCAGTACTTC. Drawing the rest from reference TRBV5-1 and TRBJ2-7, the complete variable domain is KAGVTQTPRYLIKTRGQQVTLSCSPISGHRSVSWYQQTPGQGLQFLFEYFSETQRNKGNFPGRFSGRQFSNSRSEMNVSTLELGDSALYLCASSLGVDYEQYFGPGTRLTVT.

The rearrangement links TRBV6-6 to TRBJ1-5, with 8 bases aligning to TRBD1. V lost 0 bases, J lost 3 bases, and 4 bases stayed unmatched. Germline V gene sequence: CDR1 MNHNY, CDR2 SVGAGI (reference sequence). The CDR3 sequence is 16 residues long. This CDR3 reads CASSYSSGGLNQPQHF. In DNA form, the CDR3 reads TGTGCCAGCAGTTACTCGTCAGGGGGCCTCAATCAGCCCCAGCATTTT.

This chain joins TRBV6-1 and TRBJ1-4, with D perhaps TRBD1 (6 bases). Trimming cost V 0 bases and J 4 bases, with 12 bases left between them. Germline assignment: CDR1 MNHNS and CDR2 SASEGT. This CDR3 is 16 amino acids long. CDR3 in amino acids: CASSEAPGANNEKLFF. In DNA, the CDR3 is TGTGCCAGCAGTGAAGCCCCAGGGGCCAATAATGAAAAACTGTTTTTT.

This clone has only a few counts. V gene TRBV5-1 combines with J gene TRBJ1-4; 8 bases line up with TRBD1. V lost 4 bases to trimming and J lost 6 bases; unmatched junction nucleotides: 14. Germline V gene data show CDR1 as SGHRS and CDR2 as YFSETQ. This CDR3 has 17 residues. Here the CDR3 DNA reads TGCGCCAGCAGCCCCGGGACAGGCCCCTTCTGGGATGAAAAACTGTTTTTT. Protein: CASSPGTGPFWDEKLFF.

The sample holds a few counts of this clone. The V call is TRBV4-2, the J call TRBJ1-4; 12 bases align to TRBD1. Trimming cost V 4 bases and J 8 bases; bases outside gene matches: 5. Germline V CDR1 and CDR2: LGHNA, YNFKEQ. The CDR3 spans 15 residues. CDR3 region: CASSLSGTGGEKLFF. In DNA, the CDR3 is TGTGCCAGCAGCCTATCCGGGACAGGGGGCGAAAAACTGTTTTTT.

The sample holds a few counts of this clone. V and J are TRBV19 and TRBJ2-2; 9 nucleotides align to TRBD1. V lost 7 bases to trimming and J lost 4 bases; unmatched junction nucleotides: 7. This CDR3 has 15 amino acids. From germline, CDR1 is LNHDA and CDR2 SQIVND (reference sequence). The CDR3 spells CASTYTGGATGELFF. The CDR3 DNA reads as TGTGCCAGTACGTACACAGGGGGCGCCACCGGGGAGCTGTTTTTT.

This rearrangement joins TRBV7-2 to TRBJ2-1; 10 bases map to TRBD2. Germline-derived CDR1 and CDR2 are SGHTA and FQGNSA. The CDR3 is 15 amino acids. The V and J ends lost 7 bases and 4 bases, in that order; junction bases with no gene match: 7. CDR3 sequence (DNA): TGTGCCAGCACCCAAAGCGGGGGGGGGTACAATGAGCAGTTCTTC. Encoded protein: CASTQSGGGYNEQFF.

This sequence joins TRBV5-8 and TRBJ1-5, with TRBD1 matching 10 bases. Germline CDR1 reads SGHTS; CDR2 reads YDEGEE. V was clipped by 3 bases and J by 7 bases; unmatched bases: 7. The CDR3 contains 15 residues. The CDR3 bases are TGTGCCAGCAGCTCGGGACAGGGGAAGGGGCAGCCCCAGCATTTT. It specifies CASSSGQGKGQPQHF.

The chain couples TRBV7-9 to TRBJ1-2, with 7 bases that match TRBD1. V trimming: 0 bases; J trimming: 5 bases; junction bases outside the gene matches: 6. The length of the CDR3 is 15 residues. The germline V gene has CDR1 SEHNR and CDR2 FQNEAQ (reference sequence). CDR3 in DNA: TGTGCCAGCAGCTTAGCGCCTCAGACAGGGTATGGCTACACCTTC. Amino acids: CASSLAPQTGYGYTF.

The chain couples TRBV24-1 to TRBJ2-1; TRBD1 matches 9 bases. Germline lookup yields CDR1 KGHDR and CDR2 SFDVKD. The CDR3 runs to 17 residues. The J segment lost 1 base and the V segment lost 4 bases, leaving 7 bases of the junction unmatched. The CDR3 reads CATSDGGTGRSYNEQFF. The DNA of the CDR3 is TGTGCCACCAGTGACGGAGGGACAGGGAGATCCTACAATGAGCAGTTCTTC.

The chain's CDR3 is CASSFYRGGYTF. CDR3 DNA sequence: TGTGCCAGCAGCTTCTACAGGGGTGGCTACACCTTC. The chain joins TRBV5-6 to TRBJ1-2; 7 nucleotides align to TRBD1. CDR3 length equals 12 residues. V lost 2 bases, J lost 7 bases, and 2 bases stayed unmatched. Germline-derived CDR1 and CDR2 are SGHDT and YYEEEE.

This clone was seen a single time. This chain links TRBV10-2 with TRBJ2-1; 8 bases line up with TRBD2. Germline CDR1 reads WSHSY; CDR2 reads SAAADI. The CDR3 sequence is 15 residues long. Trimming cost V 2 bases and J 5 bases; bases outside gene matches: 5. DNA for the CDR3: TGCGCCAGCAGTGAGAGGTTCGGGGGGGACAATGAGCAGTTCTTC. Its translation is CASSERFGGDNEQFF.

The chain joins TRBV3-1 (or the pseudogene TRBV3-2) to TRBJ2-7; D might be TRBD1 (6 bases). The V end lost 2 bases, the J end lost 4 bases, and 6 bases lay between the germline ends. The CDR3 is made up of 12 amino acids. Germline V CDR1 and CDR2: LGHDT, YNNKEL (reference sequence). The CDR3 loop reads CASSQQGYEQYF. CDR3 DNA: TGTGCCAGCAGCCAACAGGGGTACGAGCAGTACTTC.

V usage is TRBV4-2 and J usage is TRBJ2-7; TRBD2 might be the D (5 bases). CDR1 is LGHNA, CDR2 YNFKEQ, per germline. Between the trimmed V and J ends, which lost 0 bases and 4 bases, there was a span of 10 bases. There are 14 residues in the CDR3. CDR3 DNA: TGTGCCAGCAGCCAAGATATCCGGGAATACGAGCAGTACTTC. It is translated as CASSQDIREYEQYF.

This clone was observed a few times. The chain links TRBV5-5 to TRBJ2-3; 9 bases match TRBD2. Germline V gene data show CDR1 as SGHKS and CDR2 as YYEKEE (reference sequence). With 4 bases clipped from V and 1 base from J, the junction kept 7 bases outside the gene matches. This CDR3 contains 16 residues. The CDR3 coding sequence is TGTGCCAGCAGCCGGGGGTCTAGCGGGGGCACAGATACGCAGTATTTT. Translated, it gives CASSRGSSGGTDTQYF.

This sequence joins TRBV5-4 and TRBJ2-7; 11 bases are shared with TRBD2. Germline values: CDR1 SGHNT, CDR2 YYREEE (reference sequence). The J segment lost 4 bases and the V segment lost 4 bases, leaving 7 bases of the junction unmatched. The CDR3 length is 15 residues. CDR3 loop: CASSTSTSGVYEQYF. The CDR3 DNA reads TGTGCCAGCAGCACATCGACTAGCGGGGTTTACGAGCAGTACTTC.

The rearrangement joins TRBV4-1 to TRBJ2-3; 10 bases match TRBD1. V was clipped by 0 bases and J by 7 bases; unmatched bases: 7. There are 16 residues in the CDR3. Germline V gives CDR1 MGHRA, CDR2 YSYEKL. CDR3 bases: TGCGCCAGCAGCCAAGACTCGACAGGGGGCGTAAATACGCAGTATTTT. Protein sequence: CASSQDSTGGVNTQYF.

The chain has TRBV4-3 and TRBJ1-5; a weak D match, TRBD1 (6 bases). V lost 1 base and J 7 bases, leaving 8 bases between the germline ends. The CDR3 is 13 amino acids. Germline assignment: CDR1 LGHNA and CDR2 YSLEER. CDR3 nucleotides: TGCGCCAGCAGCCAAGGGCAGGGGCAGCCCCAGCATTTT. Translated, it gives CASSQGQGQPQHF.